These 10 T cell receptor beta chains were sequenced from one sample in a study of T cell repertoires in cytomegalovirus infection. One entry per CDR3 protein results from TCRdb running MiXCR on the reads. The data contain a few hundred thousand distinct CDR3 sequences, around 18% of them singletons. Sample: PBMCs. These receptors came from a human donor in good health (CMV status not recorded). Some clones in this sample may be carry-over from other donors' samples.

V gene TRBV6-6 combines with J gene TRBJ1-1; D perhaps matches TRBD1 (6 bases). V lost 5 bases to trimming and J lost 6 bases, with 16 bases between them. The CDR3 has 14 residues. Germline V CDR1 and CDR2: MNHNY, SVGAGI (reference sequence). This CDR3 is CASSPTGTLPEAFF. The CDR3 DNA reads as TGTGCCAGCAGTCCCACCGGGACACTCCCTGAAGCTTTCTTT.

This clonotype was recorded a few times. The chain's CDR3 is CAISESTGTDHTGELFF. In DNA, the CDR3 is TGTGCCATCAGTGAGTCGACGGGGACAGACCACACCGGGGAGCTGTTTTTT. The chain recombines TRBV10-3 with TRBJ2-2; 7 nucleotides match TRBD1. The CDR3 runs 17 residues. Germline loops: CDR1 ENHRY, CDR2 SYGVKD. The junction had 7 bases not matched to a gene; V was cut back by 0 bases and J by 3 bases.

CDR3: CSARNRRLSEKLFF. DNA of the CDR3: TGCAGTGCTAGAAACAGGAGGCTAAGTGAAAAACTGTTTTTT. The rearrangement links TRBV20-1 to TRBJ1-4; maybe TRBD1 (5 bases). Per the germline V gene, CDR1 is DFQATT and CDR2 is SNEGSKA (reference sequence). Trimming took off 2 bases at V and 7 bases at J, with 14 bases between the two ends. The CDR3 consists of 14 residues.

As for this clonotype: This could be a read error, since a much larger clone is one nucleotide away. The conserved phenylalanine or tryptophan is not found at the CDR3 terminus, so this likely reflects a read error. This chain connects TRBV7-2 to TRBJ2-7; 13 bases align to TRBD2. J was trimmed by 6 bases and V by 2 bases; bases with no gene match: 10. Germline V CDR1 and CDR2: SGHTA, FQGNSA. CDR3 size: 17 residues. The CDR3 here is CASSLRSGLAGESEQYS. The CDR3 DNA follows: TGTGCCAGCAGCTTAAGGTCAGGACTAGCGGGAGAAAGCGAGCAGTACTCC.

The V gene is TRBV7-9, the J gene TRBJ2-1, with 9 bases that match TRBD2. The ends lost 8 bases at V and 7 bases at J; junction bases unmatched: 9. The CDR3 consists of 14 residues. Germline V gives CDR1 SEHNR, CDR2 FQNEAQ (reference sequence). As DNA, the CDR3 is TGTGCCAGCTACCCCGCGGGAGGGCCTAATGAGCAGTTCTTC. Protein product: CASYPAGGPNEQFF.

Remarks on this clonotype: Given a much more abundant clone one base away, this may be a read error. The J gene is TRBJ1-2, the V gene TRBV12-3 or TRBV12-4; possibly TRBD1 for D (5 bases). Between the trimmed V and J ends, which lost 4 bases and 10 bases, there was a span of 16 bases. The CDR3 length is 13 residues. CDR3 in amino acids: CASSWAGAIDYTF. For the CDR3, the DNA is TGTGCCAGCAGTTGGGCCGGGGCTATCGACTACACCTTC.

Regarding this clonotype: Germline is not matched at one junction end, which may reflect a read error. This chain connects TRBV5-5 to TRBJ2-3, with 8 bases that match TRBD2. CDR1 SGHKS and CDR2 YYEKEE come from the germline V gene (reference sequence). This CDR3 spans 17 amino acids. CDR3 protein: CASSLAGGAVDTDAQYF. For the CDR3, the DNA is TGTGCCAGCAGCTTGGCCGGGGGGGCTGTGGACACAGATGCGCAGTATTTT.

Many counts were recorded for this clonotype. This rearrangement joins TRBV7-2 to TRBJ2-3; possibly TRBD2 for D (5 bases). Germline CDR1 is SGHTA and CDR2 is FQGNSA. This CDR3 is built from 12 residues. Between the trimmed V and J ends, which lost 4 bases and 8 bases, there was a span of 10 bases. CDR3 sequence reads: CASSSDRGTQYF. CDR3 nucleotides: TGTGCCAGCAGCTCCGACCGGGGTACGCAGTATTTT.

This clonotype was recorded many times. V and J are TRBV6-5 and TRBJ1-6, with TRBD1 matching over 7 bases. Trimming took 6 bases from V and 7 from J; bases not matched to a gene: 12. The CDR3 totals 16 residues. The germline V gene encodes CDR1 MNHEY and CDR2 SVGAGI. CDR3 in amino acids: CASSRGTARVNSPLHF. The CDR3, as DNA: TGTGCCAGCAGCCGAGGGACAGCCAGAGTAAATTCACCCCTCCACTTT.

This clonotype was counted ten times or more. V is TRBV23-1 and J is TRBJ2-3; a possible D gene is TRBD1 (6 bases). TRBV23-1 is annotated as an ORF whose role is uncertain. The CDR3 spans 19 residues. Trimming left V 0 bases short and J 0 bases short, with 19 bases between. The CDR3 here is CASSQSEGQSRTSTDTQYF. The CDR3, as DNA: TGCGCCAGCAGTCAATCGGAAGGACAGTCCAGAACTAGCACAGATACGCAGTATTTT.